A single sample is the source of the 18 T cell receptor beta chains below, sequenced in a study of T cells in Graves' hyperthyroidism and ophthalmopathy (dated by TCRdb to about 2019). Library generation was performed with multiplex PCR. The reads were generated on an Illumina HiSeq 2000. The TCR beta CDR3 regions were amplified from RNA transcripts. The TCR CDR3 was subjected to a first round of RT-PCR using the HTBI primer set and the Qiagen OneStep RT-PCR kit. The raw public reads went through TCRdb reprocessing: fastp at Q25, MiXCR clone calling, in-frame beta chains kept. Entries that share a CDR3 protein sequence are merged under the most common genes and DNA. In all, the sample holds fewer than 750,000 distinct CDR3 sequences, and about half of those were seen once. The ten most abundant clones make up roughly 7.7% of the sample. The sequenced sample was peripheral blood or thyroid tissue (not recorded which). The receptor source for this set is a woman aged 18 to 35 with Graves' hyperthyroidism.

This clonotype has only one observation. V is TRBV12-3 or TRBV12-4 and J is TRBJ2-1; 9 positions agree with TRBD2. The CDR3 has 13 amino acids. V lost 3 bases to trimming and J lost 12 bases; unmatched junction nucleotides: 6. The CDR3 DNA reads TGTGCCAGCAGTTTCCAACTAGCGGGCCCGCAGTTCTTC. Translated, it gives CASSFQLAGPQFF.

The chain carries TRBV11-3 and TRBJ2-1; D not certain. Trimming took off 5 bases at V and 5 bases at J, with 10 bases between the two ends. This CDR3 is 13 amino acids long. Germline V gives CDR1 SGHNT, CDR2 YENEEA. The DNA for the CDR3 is TGTGCCAGCAGCGCACTCGGAAACAATGAGCAGTTCTTC. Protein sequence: CASSALGNNEQFF.

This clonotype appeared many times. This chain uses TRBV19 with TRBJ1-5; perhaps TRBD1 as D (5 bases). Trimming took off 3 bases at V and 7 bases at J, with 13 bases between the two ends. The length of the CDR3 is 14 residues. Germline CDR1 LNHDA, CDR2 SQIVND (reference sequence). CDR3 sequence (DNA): TGTGCCAGTAGTATGCAAGGGGCGGCACAGCCCCAGCATTTT. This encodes CASSMQGAAQPQHF.

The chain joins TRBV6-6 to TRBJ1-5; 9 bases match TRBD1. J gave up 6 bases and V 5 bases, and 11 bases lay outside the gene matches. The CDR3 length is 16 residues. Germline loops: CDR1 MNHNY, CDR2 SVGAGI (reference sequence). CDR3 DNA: TGTGCCAGCAGTGCCCCGGGACAGGGTAGGGGTCAGCCCCAGCATTTT. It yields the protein CASSAPGQGRGQPQHF.

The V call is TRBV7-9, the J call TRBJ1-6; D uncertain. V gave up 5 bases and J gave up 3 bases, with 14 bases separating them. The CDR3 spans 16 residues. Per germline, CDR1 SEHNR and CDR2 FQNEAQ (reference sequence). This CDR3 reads CASSPVRAGYNSPLHF. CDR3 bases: TGTGCCAGCAGCCCAGTGAGAGCTGGCTATAATTCACCCCTCCACTTT.

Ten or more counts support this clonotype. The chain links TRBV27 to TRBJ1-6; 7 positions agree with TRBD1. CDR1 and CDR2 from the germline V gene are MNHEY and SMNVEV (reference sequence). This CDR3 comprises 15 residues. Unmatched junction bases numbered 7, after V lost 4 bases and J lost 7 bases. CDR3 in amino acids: CASSYETGPNSPLHF. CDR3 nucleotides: TGTGCCAGCAGTTACGAGACAGGGCCCAATTCACCCCTCCACTTT.

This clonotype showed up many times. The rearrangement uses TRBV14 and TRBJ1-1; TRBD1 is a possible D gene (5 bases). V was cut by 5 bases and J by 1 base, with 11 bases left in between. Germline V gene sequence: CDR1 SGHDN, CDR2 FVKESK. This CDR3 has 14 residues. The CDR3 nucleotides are TGTGCCAGCAGCTCCTTTGGGGGGAACACTGAAGCTTTCTTT. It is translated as CASSSFGGNTEAFF.

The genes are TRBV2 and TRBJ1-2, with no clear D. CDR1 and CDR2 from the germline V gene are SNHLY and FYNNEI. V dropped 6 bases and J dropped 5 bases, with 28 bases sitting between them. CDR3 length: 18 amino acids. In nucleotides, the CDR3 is TGTGCCAGCAGGTTATTGGAAAGCCAAGAGAGAAGGAATTATGGCTACACCTTC. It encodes CASRLLESQERRNYGYTF.

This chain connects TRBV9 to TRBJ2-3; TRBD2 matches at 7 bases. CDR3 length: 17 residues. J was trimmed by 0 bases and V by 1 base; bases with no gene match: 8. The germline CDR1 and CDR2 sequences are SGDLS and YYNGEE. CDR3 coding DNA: TGTGCCAGCAGCGTAAGCCCCAGCGGGATAAGCACAGATACGCAGTATTTT. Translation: CASSVSPSGISTDTQYF.

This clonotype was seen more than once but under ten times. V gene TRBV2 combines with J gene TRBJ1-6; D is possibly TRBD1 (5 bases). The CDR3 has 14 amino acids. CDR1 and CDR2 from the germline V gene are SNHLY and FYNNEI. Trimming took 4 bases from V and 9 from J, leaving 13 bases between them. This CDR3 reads CASSAWQGGSPLHF. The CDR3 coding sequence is TGTGCCAGCAGTGCATGGCAGGGAGGTTCACCCCTCCACTTT.

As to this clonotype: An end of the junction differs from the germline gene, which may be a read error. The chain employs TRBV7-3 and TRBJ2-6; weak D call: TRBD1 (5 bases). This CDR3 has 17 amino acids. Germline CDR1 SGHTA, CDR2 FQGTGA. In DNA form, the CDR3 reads TGTGCCAGCAGCTTAAGCTCCCGCAGCTCTGGGGCCAGCGTCCTGACTTTT. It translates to CASSLSSRSSGASVLTF.

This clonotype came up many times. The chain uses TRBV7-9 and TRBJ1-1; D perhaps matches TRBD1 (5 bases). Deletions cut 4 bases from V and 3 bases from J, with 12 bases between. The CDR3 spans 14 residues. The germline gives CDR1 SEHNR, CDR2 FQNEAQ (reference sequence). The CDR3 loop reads CASSSMDTDTEAFF. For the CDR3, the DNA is TGTGCCAGCAGCTCCATGGACACGGACACTGAAGCTTTCTTT.

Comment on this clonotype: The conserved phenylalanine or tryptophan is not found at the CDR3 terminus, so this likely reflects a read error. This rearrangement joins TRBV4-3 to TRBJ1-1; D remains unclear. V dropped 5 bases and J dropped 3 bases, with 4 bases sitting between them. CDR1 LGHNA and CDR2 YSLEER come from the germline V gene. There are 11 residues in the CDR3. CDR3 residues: CASSFDTEAFS. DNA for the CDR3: TGCGCCAGCAGCTTTGACACTGAAGCTTTCTCT.

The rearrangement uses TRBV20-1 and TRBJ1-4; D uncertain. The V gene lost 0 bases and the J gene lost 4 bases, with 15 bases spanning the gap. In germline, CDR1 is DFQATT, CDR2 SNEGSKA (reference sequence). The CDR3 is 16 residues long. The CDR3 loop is CSAREGSSGDNEKLFF. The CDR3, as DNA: TGCAGTGCTAGAGAAGGGTCGTCAGGCGATAATGAAAAACTGTTTTTT.

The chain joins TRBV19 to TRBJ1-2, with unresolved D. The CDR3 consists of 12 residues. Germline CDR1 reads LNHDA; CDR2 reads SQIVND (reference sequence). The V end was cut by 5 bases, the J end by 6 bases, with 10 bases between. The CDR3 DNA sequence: TGTGCCAGTAGTGGGCTAGCGGATGGCTACACCTTC. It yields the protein CASSGLADGYTF.

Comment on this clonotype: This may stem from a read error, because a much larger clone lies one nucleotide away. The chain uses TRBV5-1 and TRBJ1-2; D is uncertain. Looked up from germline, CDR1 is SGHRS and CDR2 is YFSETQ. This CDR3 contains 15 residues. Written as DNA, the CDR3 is TGCGCCAGCAGCTTGGGTGAAAGTTTTAACTATGGCTACGCCTTC. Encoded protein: CASSLGESFNYGYAF.

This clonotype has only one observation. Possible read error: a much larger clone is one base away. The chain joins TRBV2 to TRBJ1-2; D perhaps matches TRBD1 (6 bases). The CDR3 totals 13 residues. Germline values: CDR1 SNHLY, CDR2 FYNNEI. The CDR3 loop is CASLLRGEGGHTF. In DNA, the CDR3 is TGTGCCAGCCTACTCAGGGGAGAGGGTGGCCACACCTTC.

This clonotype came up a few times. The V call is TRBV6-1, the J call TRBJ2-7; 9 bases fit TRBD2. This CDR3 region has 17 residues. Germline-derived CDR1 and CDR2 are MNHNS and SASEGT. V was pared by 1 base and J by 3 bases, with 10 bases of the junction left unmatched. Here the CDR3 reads CASSEVGLAYSLYEQYF. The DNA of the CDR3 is TGTGCCAGCAGTGAAGTCGGACTAGCGTACTCCCTCTACGAGCAGTACTTC.